Given below is one T cell receptor beta chain in context. This clone was recorded many times. What this receptor recognizes is not known. No much larger clonotype is one base removed from it; base qualities were not supplied. The trial excluded patients who had a history of autoimmune disease or were on systemic immunosuppression. Peripheral blood for TCR sequencing was drawn from every dose cohort at baseline, at cycle 4 day 1 and at cycle 7 day 1. The samples were taken from a phase I, first-in-human, multicenter, open-label dose-escalation trial of ivuxolimab. Adults with locally advanced or metastatic head and neck squamous cell, hepatocellular, melanoma or renal cell carcinoma were enrolled in the trial. Before TCR sequencing, CD4+ T cells and CD8+ T cells were sorted from peripheral blood as separate populations. From the cysteine through the phenylalanine, the CDR3 covers 13 amino acids. Of all the DNA, just the CDR3 is kept, 39 bases in frame from base 1. For CDR1 and CDR2, the germline V gene (reference sequence) lists MNHEY and SMNVEV. Trimmed from V: 2 bases; trimmed from J: 4 bases; junction bases lacking a gene match: 2.

This specimen comes from a study of OX40 agonist ivuxolimab in advanced cancers. Regarding the complete study: The costimulatory receptor OX40 (CD134) was targeted by ivuxolimab, a fully human IgG2 agonistic monoclonal antibody. The purpose of peripheral TCRbeta sequencing was to test whether ivuxolimab changed TCR sequence diversity and led to clonal T-cell expansion. Intravenous ivuxolimab was administered to patients every 2 weeks at six dose levels: 0.01, 0.1, 0.3, 1.5, 3 and 10 mg/kg. The dose-escalation cohort was roughly 83% male with a mean age of roughly 60 years, ranging from roughly 23 to 90. Prior anti-PD-1, anti-PD-L1 or anti-CTLA-4 therapy was permitted, and checkpoint inhibitors had been received by 30% to 40% of dose-escalation patients. Among the roughly 52 dose-escalation patients, roughly 20 had hepatocellular carcinoma, about 15 melanoma, 9 renal cell carcinoma and 9 head and neck cancer. The paper reports the monotherapy dose-escalation portion (N of about 50 patients) of the phase I ivuxolimab trial. Partial responses occurred in three dose-escalation patients: two with cutaneous melanoma and one with hepatocellular carcinoma. Here is what the overall study found, with its caveats: Low levels of normalized T-cell clonal expansion were also seen in some nonresponding patients. After ivuxolimab, CD8+ T cells had more expanded clones than CD4+ T cells on average. The antigen specificity of the peripheral T cells that underwent clonal expansion was not determined. Clonal expansion of both CD4+ and CD8+ blood T cells was observed from baseline to week 6 at doses 0.1 to 3.0 mg/kg. In the 0.1-3.0 mg/kg groups, partial responders were among the patients with the lowest normalized peripheral clonal expansion, particularly in CD8+ T cells.

To sequence the TCRbeta CDR3 region, genomic DNA was isolated from the sorted cells. The immunoSEQ Assay was used to sequence the TCRbeta CDR3 regions. In TCRdb, the immuneACCESS table is reduced to in-frame sequences with V and J assigned. These tables do not hold every clone; where another copy was compared, an unresolved V gene accounts for under half, and the others remain unexplained. Recorded for this sample are more than 65,000 clones; around 78% of them occurred a single time. The ten largest account for 5% to 6% of the sample. This receptor was obtained from an adult with an advanced solid tumor such as melanoma, head and neck, liver or kidney cancer. The material sequenced was CD4+ or CD8+ T cells sorted from blood, taken in a trial of the OX40 agonist ivuxolimab. The sequence joins TRBV27 to TRBJ2-7; a stretch of 7 junction bases matches TRBD1. The DNA sequence is as follows: TGTGCCAGCAGTTTAGTACAGGGGTACGAGCAGTACTTC. Translated, it reads CASSLVQGYEQYF.